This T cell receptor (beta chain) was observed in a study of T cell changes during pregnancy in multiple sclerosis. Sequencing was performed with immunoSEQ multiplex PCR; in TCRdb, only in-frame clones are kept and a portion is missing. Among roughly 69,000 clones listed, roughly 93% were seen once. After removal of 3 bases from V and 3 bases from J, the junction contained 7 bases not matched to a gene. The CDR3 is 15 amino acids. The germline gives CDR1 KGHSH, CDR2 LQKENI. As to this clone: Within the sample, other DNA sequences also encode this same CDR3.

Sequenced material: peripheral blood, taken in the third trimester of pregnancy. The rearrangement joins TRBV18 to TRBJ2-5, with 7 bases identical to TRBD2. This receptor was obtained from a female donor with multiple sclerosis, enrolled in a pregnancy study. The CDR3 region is CASSPGLRGEETQYF. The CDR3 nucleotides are TGTGCCAGCTCACCGGGTCTACGGGGGGAAGAGACCCAGTACTTC.